Below are 22 T cell receptor beta chains sequenced from a single sample in a study of cytomegalovirus exposure and HLA in healthy donors. The PCR used 60 Vbeta and 13 Jbeta primers. This table comes from immunoSEQ multiplex PCR, and its TCRdb copy is limited to in-frame clones, with some not included. Here the sample spans about 210,000 clones, around 81% being singletons. The specimen was PBMCs. These receptors were collected from a woman aged 45-65 years in good health and CMV-seropositive.

The V call is TRBV2, the J call TRBJ2-7; D not certain. CDR1 and CDR2 (germline): SNHLY, FYNNEI. This CDR3 contains 14 residues. V dropped 7 bases and J dropped 6 bases, with 19 bases sitting between them. The CDR3 DNA follows: TGTGCCAGCAACCCTAGAGAATGGGTGGGCGAGCAGTACTTC. This sequence encodes CASNPREWVGEQYF. Full variable domain (remainder filled in from reference TRBV2 and TRBJ2-7): EPEVTQTPSHQVTQMGQEVILRCVPISNHLYFYWYRQILGQKVEFLVSFYNNEISEKSEIFDDQFSVERPDGSNFTLKIRSTKLEDSAMYFCASNPREWVGEQYFGPGTRLTVT.

CDR3 loop: CASSFTVPGDEQYF. In DNA form, the CDR3 reads TGTGCCAGCAGCTTTACCGTCCCGGGGGACGAGCAGTACTTC. The chain has TRBV7-2 and TRBJ2-7; D possibly corresponds to TRBD2 (6 bases). The CDR3 has 14 residues. V was cut by 3 bases and J by 5 bases, with 14 bases left in between. Germline-derived CDR1 and CDR2 are SGHTA and FQGNSA.

V is TRBV12-5 and J is TRBJ2-2; TRBD2 matches at 8 bases. Trimming removed 7 bases from V and 5 bases from J; junction bases left unmatched: 15. CDR3 length: 17 amino acids. In germline, CDR1 is LGHNT, CDR2 FRNRAP. CDR3 bases: TGTGCTAGTGCCATGAGAGTCGGGGGGGCTAAAACCGGGGAGCTGTTTTTT. Residues: CASAMRVGGAKTGELFF.

The chain combines TRBV7-8 with TRBJ2-3, with 7 bases lining up with TRBD2. Germline V gene lookup returns CDR1 SGHVS and CDR2 FQNEAQ. The length of the CDR3 is 16 residues. V lost 5 bases, J lost 5 bases, and 13 bases stayed unmatched. CDR3 DNA sequence: TGTGCCAGCAGCCCCCGGGGAAGCGGGGTCCGAGATACGCAGTATTTT. The encoded protein is CASSPRGSGVRDTQYF.

CDR3 DNA: TGTGCCAGCAGGACAGGGGGGGGTGGCTACACCTTC. Its translation: CASRTGGGGYTF. V is TRBV28 and J is TRBJ1-2, with 9 positions matching TRBD1. Germline-derived CDR1 and CDR2 are MDHEN and SYDVKM. Trimming at V came to 6 bases and at J to 7 bases, leaving 3 bases not matched to a gene. CDR3 length: 12 amino acids.

The chain is built from TRBV4-2 and TRBJ1-3, with 7 bases aligning to TRBD1. The CDR3 is made up of 16 amino acids. J gave up 2 bases and V 1 base, and 5 bases lay outside the gene matches. In germline, CDR1 is LGHNA, CDR2 YNFKEQ. The CDR3 sequence is CASSQATGAPGNTIYF. CDR3 in DNA: TGTGCCAGCAGCCAAGCTACAGGGGCTCCTGGAAACACCATATATTTT.

This clone turned up a few times. This chain joins TRBV6-6 and TRBJ2-7, with a possible D match to TRBD1 (5 bases). The V end was cut by 6 bases, the J end by 0 bases, with 15 bases between. The CDR3 runs to 15 residues. Germline lookup yields CDR1 MNHNY and CDR2 SVGAGI (reference sequence). CDR3 region: CASSPWGPPSYEQYF. The CDR3, as DNA: TGTGCCAGCAGCCCGTGGGGCCCCCCCTCCTACGAGCAGTACTTC.

The CDR3 loop reads CASSLEPAGGPTGELFF. CDR3 coding DNA: TGCGCCAGCAGCTTGGAGCCAGCGGGGGGCCCTACCGGGGAGCTGTTTTTT. The chain joins TRBV5-1 to TRBJ2-2; TRBD2 aligns across 9 bases. Germline-derived CDR1 and CDR2 are SGHRS and YFSETQ. The CDR3 length is 17 residues. The junction had 8 bases not matched to a gene; V was cut back by 0 bases and J by 5 bases.

CDR3: CASSQALAGTVVSPLHF. As DNA, the CDR3 is TGCGCCAGCAGTCAGGCCCTAGCCGGGACAGTCGTTTCACCCCTCCACTTT. The gene calls are TRBV5-1 and TRBJ1-6; 7 bases agree with TRBD1. Germline V CDR1 and CDR2: SGHRS, YFSETQ. V lost 5 bases and J lost 9; bases outside the gene matches: 17. The CDR3 sequence is 17 residues long. Full variable domain (rest looked up from reference TRBV5-1 and TRBJ1-6): KAGVTQTPRYLIKTRGQQVTLSCSPISGHRSVSWYQQTPGQGLQFLFEYFSETQRNKGNFPGRFSGRQFSNSRSEMNVSTLELGDSALYLCASSQALAGTVVSPLHFGNGTRLTVT.

The V call is TRBV10-3, the J call TRBJ1-1; weak D call: TRBD1 (5 bases). The CDR3 length is 13 residues. V shed 5 bases and J shed 2 bases, with 9 bases lying between them. Germline CDR1 and CDR2: ENHRY and SYGVKD. The chain's CDR3 is CAISHDRNTEAFF. CDR3 in DNA: TGTGCCATCAGTCACGACAGAAACACTGAAGCTTTCTTT.

The chain joins TRBV11-2 to TRBJ1-4, with TRBD1 as a possible D gene (6 bases). V lost 2 bases to trimming and J lost 3 bases, with 10 bases between them. The CDR3 is made up of 15 amino acids. Germline CDR1 reads SGHAT; CDR2 reads FQNNGV. CDR3 residues: CASSLQGWSNEKLFF. CDR3 nucleotides: TGTGCCAGCAGCTTACAGGGGTGGTCTAATGAAAAACTGTTTTTT.

The V gene is TRBV1, the J gene TRBJ2-3; the D call TRBD1 from the table was never checked on the DNA. TRBV1 is a listed pseudogene. CDR3 size: 13 residues. Here the CDR3 reads CTSSHFTQDTQYF. The CDR3 nucleotides are TGCACCAGCAGTCATTTCACCCAGGATACGCAGTATTTT.

This rearrangement joins TRBV4-3 to TRBJ1-1, with D perhaps TRBD1 (5 bases). The germline V and J ends were trimmed by 0 bases and 4 bases, with 12 bases remaining between them. This CDR3 spans 15 amino acids. The germline V gene has CDR1 LGHNA and CDR2 YSLEER. The CDR3 here is CASSQDRGRRTEAFF. The CDR3 DNA reads TGCGCCAGCAGCCAAGATAGGGGCAGGCGCACTGAAGCTTTCTTT.

This chain connects TRBV2 to TRBJ2-5; 7 nucleotides agree with TRBD1. V shed 4 bases, J shed 5 bases, and the junction held 7 bases outside the gene matches. The CDR3 consists of 14 residues. Germline V CDR1 and CDR2: SNHLY, FYNNEI. This CDR3 reads CASSGTGSSETQYF. The CDR3 nucleotides read TGTGCCAGCAGTGGGACAGGAAGTAGCGAGACCCAGTACTTC.

The chain joins TRBV28 to TRBJ1-2; D ambiguous. The length of the CDR3 is 15 residues. Trimming took off 2 bases at V and 4 bases at J, with 14 bases between the two ends. CDR1 is MDHEN, CDR2 SYDVKM, per germline. Here the CDR3 reads CASSLGQAGLYGYTF. The CDR3 region has the DNA TGTGCCAGCAGTTTAGGGCAGGCTGGTCTCTATGGCTACACCTTC.

This clone was detected only a few times. V is TRBV7-2 and J is TRBJ2-3; 7 positions match TRBD1. Per germline, CDR1 SGHTA and CDR2 FQGNSA. Trimming cost V 5 bases and J 2 bases; bases outside gene matches: 7. The CDR3 runs 15 residues. CDR3 DNA: TGTGCCAGCAGCAGTAAGACAGGGCACACAGATACGCAGTATTTT. Its translation is CASSSKTGHTDTQYF.

This rearrangement joins TRBV28 to TRBJ2-7; D is perhaps TRBD2 (5 bases). Germline CDR1 and CDR2: MDHEN and SYDVKM. The CDR3 is 16 amino acids. V was trimmed by 2 bases and J by 2 bases, leaving 16 bases between them. The CDR3 nucleotides are TGTGCCAGCAGTTTAATTTCGGACGGAGGTCCCTACGAGCAGTACTTC. Its protein product is CASSLISDGGPYEQYF. The variable domain in full, completed from reference TRBV28 and TRBJ2-7, reads DVKVTQSSRYLVKRTGEKVFLECVQDMDHENMFWYRQDPGLGLRLIYFSYDVKMKEKGDIPEGYSVSREKKERFSLILESASTNQTSMYLCASSLISDGGPYEQYFGPGTRLTVT.

The gene calls are TRBV5-1 and TRBJ2-1; D is perhaps TRBD1 (6 bases). V was shortened by 3 bases and J by 0 bases, with 10 bases between the two germline ends. CDR1 and CDR2 from the germline V gene are SGHRS and YFSETQ. This CDR3 has 15 residues. The CDR3 nucleotides are TGCGCCAGCAGCTACCAGGGGAGCTCCTACAATGAGCAGTTCTTC. Translated: CASSYQGSSYNEQFF. The whole variable domain, remainder taken from reference TRBV5-1 and TRBJ2-1, is KAGVTQTPRYLIKTRGQQVTLSCSPISGHRSVSWYQQTPGQGLQFLFEYFSETQRNKGNFPGRFSGRQFSNSRSEMNVSTLELGDSALYLCASSYQGSSYNEQFFGPGTRLTVL.

The chain employs TRBV27 and TRBJ2-7; 7 bases agree with TRBD1. There are 15 residues in the CDR3. The trim removed 5 bases at V and 3 bases at J, leaving 10 bases unmatched. Per germline, CDR1 MNHEY and CDR2 SMNVEV (reference sequence). The CDR3 DNA reads TGTGCCAGCAGTCCCCCAAGGGGGCAGAGCTACGAGCAGTACTTC. Translated: CASSPPRGQSYEQYF.

The chain links TRBV27 to TRBJ1-6, with a possible D match to TRBD1 (6 bases). The germline V gene encodes CDR1 MNHEY and CDR2 SMNVEV (reference sequence). V was cut by 8 bases and J by 9 bases, with 20 bases left in between. CDR3 size: 15 residues. As DNA, the CDR3 is TGTGCCAGCCGGGGAGGGGGGGAGACCATTTCACCCCTCCACTTT. Residues: CASRGGGETISPLHF.

This chain joins TRBV5-4 and TRBJ2-7; 10 bases line up with TRBD1. The junction had 4 bases not matched to a gene; V was cut back by 4 bases and J by 0 bases. This CDR3 contains 15 residues. Germline CDR1 reads SGHNT; CDR2 reads YYREEE (reference sequence). The CDR3: CASSQGQGRSYEQYF. CDR3 bases: TGTGCCAGCAGCCAGGGACAGGGGCGCTCCTACGAGCAGTACTTC.

The chain uses TRBV5-4 and TRBJ2-1, with 9 bases lining up with TRBD2. Germline lookup yields CDR1 SGHNT and CDR2 YYREEE (reference sequence). The V gene end was trimmed by 1 base and the J gene end by 4 bases; junction bases not matched to a gene: 6. This CDR3 region has 16 residues. Written as DNA, the CDR3 is TGTGCCAGCAGCTTGCTAGCGGGGTTTTCATACAATGAGCAGTTCTTC. This translates into CASSLLAGFSYNEQFF.